What follows are 11 T cell receptor beta chains derived from one specimen sequenced in a study of blood T cells in healthy people across ages. Together with a sample-barcoded 5' primer, a J-beta primer mix was included in a second PCR lasting about 7 to 11 cycles. Using its own MiXCR run on the 5' RACE reads, TCRdb lists one record per CDR3 protein. The sample includes some 1.5 million distinct CDR3 sequences, roughly 27% of them seen just once. Sequenced material: blood. Receptors were obtained from a woman in her thirties in good health.

This CDR3 is CATSRDPPRTGGDNSPLHF. The CDR3 DNA sequence: TGTGCCACCAGCAGAGATCCGCCAAGGACAGGGGGCGACAATTCACCCCTCCACTTT. The chain links TRBV15 to TRBJ1-6, with 11 bases matching TRBD1. CDR3 length equals 19 residues. Per germline, CDR1 LNHNV and CDR2 YYDKDF (reference sequence). The ends lost 0 bases at V and 7 bases at J; junction bases unmatched: 11. The full variable domain, rest sourced from reference TRBV15 and TRBJ1-6, is DAMVIQNPRYQVTQFGKPVTLSCSQTLNHNVMYWYQQKSSQAPKLLFHYYDKDFNNEADTPDNFQSRRPNTSFCFLDIRSPGLGDTAMYLCATSRDPPRTGGDNSPLHFGNGTRLTVT.

A remark on this clonotype: This CDR3 is missing its conserved last phenylalanine or tryptophan, likely due to a read error. The V gene is TRBV12-3 or TRBV12-4, the J gene TRBJ1-5; no clear D. Deletions cut 3 bases from V and 6 bases from J, with 6 bases between. The CDR3 sequence is 12 residues long. CDR3 residues: CASSLRTQPQHL. CDR3 nucleotides: TGTGCCAGCAGTTTGAGGACTCAGCCCCAGCATCTT.

The CDR3 region has the DNA TGTGCCAGCAGTTTCGGGCAGGCAGGTTCGGTCACTGAAGCTTTCTTT. It specifies CASSFGQAGSVTEAFF. This chain links TRBV12-3 or TRBV12-4 with TRBJ1-1; no definite D call. Trimming left V 3 bases short and J 4 bases short, with 18 bases between. There are 16 residues in the CDR3.

The CDR3 sequence: CASSHRLAGVDTQYF. CDR3 DNA: TGCGCCAGCAGCCACAGACTAGCGGGAGTAGATACGCAGTATTTT. The chain uses TRBV4-3 and TRBJ2-3, with TRBD2 matching 12 bases. Germline lookup yields CDR1 LGHNA and CDR2 YSLEER. V shed 3 bases and J 5 bases; nucleotides not matched to a gene: 3. This CDR3 region has 15 residues.

This chain connects TRBV19 to TRBJ1-5, with a weak D call TRBD1 (5 bases). Trimming took 5 bases from V and 10 from J, leaving 21 bases between them. The CDR3 is 15 residues long. The germline V gene has CDR1 LNHDA and CDR2 SQIVND (reference sequence). Here the CDR3 DNA reads TGTGCCAGTAGTCCCGGACAAGAGGACCGCCGACCCCAGCATTTT. This codes for CASSPGQEDRRPQHF.

Many counts were recorded for this clonotype. The rearrangement links TRBV7-2 to TRBJ2-7, with D possibly being TRBD1 (6 bases). CDR1 SGHTA and CDR2 FQGNSA come from the germline V gene. The CDR3 is made up of 14 amino acids. V was trimmed by 5 bases and J by 5 bases, leaving 16 bases between them. CDR3 bases: TGTGCCAGCAGCCCAGGACAGCCGGTCAACGAGCAGTACTTC. Translated, it gives CASSPGQPVNEQYF. The variable domain in full, with the rest retrieved from reference TRBV7-2 and TRBJ2-7, is GAGVSQSPSNKVTEKGKDVELRCDPISGHTALYWYRQSLGQGLEFLIYFQGNSAPDKSGLPSDRFSAERTGGSVSTLTIQRTQQEDSAVYLCASSPGQPVNEQYFGPGTRLTVT.

The rearrangement joins TRBV12-3 or TRBV12-4 to TRBJ1-1; D is uncertain. The V and J ends lost 6 bases and 4 bases respectively, with 15 bases between them. CDR3 length: 14 residues. CDR3 sequence reads: CASSVEREVTEAFF. CDR3 sequence (DNA): TGTGCCAGCAGCGTAGAAAGAGAGGTCACTGAAGCTTTCTTT.

This clonotype was observed a handful of times. The junction departs from the called germline gene at one end, perhaps through a read error. The V and J genes are TRBV7-9 and TRBJ2-3, with a tentative D call TRBD1 (5 bases). Germline CDR1 SEHNR, CDR2 FQNEAQ (reference sequence). This CDR3 contains 15 residues. The CDR3 region has the DNA TGTACCAGCAGCTTCCGAGGACAACTCACAGATACGCAGTATTTT. Amino acid sequence: CTSSFRGQLTDTQYF.

This clonotype occurred many times. This chain connects TRBV28 to TRBJ2-6; no firm D call. Germline CDR1 reads MDHEN; CDR2 reads SYDVKM. The germline V and J ends were trimmed by 6 bases and 0 bases, with 12 bases remaining between them. This CDR3 has 16 residues. The DNA of the CDR3 is TGTGCCAGCAGGGGGTCCTTGGGCTCTGGGGCCAACGTCCTGACTTTC. Amino acid sequence: CASRGSLGSGANVLTF.

J is TRBJ1-1 and V is TRBV28; no clear D gene. The ends were cut back, 9 bases at V and 8 bases at J, with 16 bases in the middle. This CDR3 region has 12 residues. Germline V gene data show CDR1 as MDHEN and CDR2 as SYDVKM. As DNA, the CDR3 is TGTGCCAGTCAATTTGAGGTAGGGGAAGCTTTCTTT. Translation: CASQFEVGEAFF.

This clonotype was seen more than once but under ten times. The rearrangement uses TRBV15 and TRBJ1-5; D gene ambiguous. The length of the CDR3 is 14 residues. Deletions cut 0 bases from V and 3 bases from J, with 6 bases between. Germline loops: CDR1 LNHNV, CDR2 YYDKDF (reference sequence). This CDR3 is CATSREAVNQPQHF. The CDR3 coding sequence is TGTGCCACCAGCAGAGAGGCGGTCAATCAGCCCCAGCATTTT.